This T cell receptor beta chain emerged from a study of T-cell memory formation after mild COVID-19. Study-wide context: TCR clusters were largely donor specific.

Study observations and caveats: Clones which contracted sat mainly in CM and EM if CD4+, and in EMRA if CD8+.

This CDR3 has 13 residues. With 0 bases removed from V and 5 bases from J, the gap between germline ends came to 10 bases. CDR1 and CDR2 from the germline V gene are GTSNPN and SVGIG (reference sequence). As to this clonotype: Its specificity is unknown.

Employing constant-segment primers, 5'RACE generated TCR alpha and TCR beta cDNA libraries bearing sample barcodes and UMIs. TCRdb reprocessed the 5' RACE reads via MiXCR and lists one record per CDR3 protein. The data hold hundreds of thousands of distinct CDR3 sequences, with less than 25% observed a single time. Sequenced: PBMCs or a T cell subset sorted from them (not recorded which). The TCR was taken from an adult woman who had mild COVID-19 (a few samples of this study predate the infection). Cell type and time point are not known. The chain recombines TRBV30 with TRBJ1-2; D is unresolved. The DNA for the CDR3 is TGTGCCTGGAGTGTACAGTCGGTTTATGGCTACACCTTC. Translating gives CAWSVQSVYGYTF.